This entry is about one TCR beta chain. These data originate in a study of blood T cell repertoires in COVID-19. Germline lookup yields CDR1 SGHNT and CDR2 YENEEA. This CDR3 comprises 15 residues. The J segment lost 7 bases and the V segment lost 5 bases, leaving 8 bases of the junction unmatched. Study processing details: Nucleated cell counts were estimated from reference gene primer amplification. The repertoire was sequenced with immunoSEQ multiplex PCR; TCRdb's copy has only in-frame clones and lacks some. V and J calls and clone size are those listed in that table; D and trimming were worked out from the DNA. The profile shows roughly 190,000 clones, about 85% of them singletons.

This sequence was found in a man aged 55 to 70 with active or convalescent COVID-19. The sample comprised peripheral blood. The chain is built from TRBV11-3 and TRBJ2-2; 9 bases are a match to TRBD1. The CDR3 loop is CASSPTTGGNGELFF. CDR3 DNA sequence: TGTGCCAGCAGCCCTACTACAGGGGGCAACGGGGAGCTGTTTTTT.